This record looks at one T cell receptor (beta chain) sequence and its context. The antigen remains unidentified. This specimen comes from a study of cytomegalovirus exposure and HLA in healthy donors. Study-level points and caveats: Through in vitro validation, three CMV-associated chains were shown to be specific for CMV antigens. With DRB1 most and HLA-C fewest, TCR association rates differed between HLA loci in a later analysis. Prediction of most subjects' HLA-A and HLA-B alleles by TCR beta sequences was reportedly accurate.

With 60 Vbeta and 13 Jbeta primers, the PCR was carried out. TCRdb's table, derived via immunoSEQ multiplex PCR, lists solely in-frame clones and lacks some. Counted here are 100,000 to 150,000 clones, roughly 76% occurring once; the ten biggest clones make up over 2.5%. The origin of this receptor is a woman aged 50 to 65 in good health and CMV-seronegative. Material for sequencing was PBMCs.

The CDR3: CASSLFGQPQHF. CDR3 nucleotide sequence: TGTGCCAGCAGCTTATTTGGCCAGCCCCAGCATTTT. The chain couples TRBV7-2 to TRBJ1-5; D remains ambiguous. The CDR3 runs to 12 residues. V was shortened by 2 bases and J by 7 bases, with 6 bases between the two germline ends. Germline V gene lookup returns CDR1 SGHTA and CDR2 FQGNSA.